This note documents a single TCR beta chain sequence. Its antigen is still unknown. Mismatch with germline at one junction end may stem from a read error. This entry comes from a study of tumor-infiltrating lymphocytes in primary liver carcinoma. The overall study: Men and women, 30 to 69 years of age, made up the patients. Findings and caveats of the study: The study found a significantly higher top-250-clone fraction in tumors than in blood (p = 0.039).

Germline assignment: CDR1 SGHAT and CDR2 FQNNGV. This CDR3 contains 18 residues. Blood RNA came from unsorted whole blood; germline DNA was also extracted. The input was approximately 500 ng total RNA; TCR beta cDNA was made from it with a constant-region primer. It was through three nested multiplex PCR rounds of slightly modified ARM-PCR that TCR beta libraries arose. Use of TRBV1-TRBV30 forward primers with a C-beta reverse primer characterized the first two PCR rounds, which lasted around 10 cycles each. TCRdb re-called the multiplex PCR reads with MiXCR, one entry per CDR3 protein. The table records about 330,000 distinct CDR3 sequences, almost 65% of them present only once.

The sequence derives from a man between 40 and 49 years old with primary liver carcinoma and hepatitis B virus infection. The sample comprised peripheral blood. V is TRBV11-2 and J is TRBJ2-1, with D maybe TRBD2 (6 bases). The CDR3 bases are TGTGCCAGCAGCTTAGACCGTTTGGGGGAGGTCGCCTACAATAAGCAGTTCTTC. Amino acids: CASSLDRLGEVAYNKQFF.